This TCR beta chain stems from a study of blood T cells in healthy people across ages. The study, taken as a whole, reports: The study found more naive CD4+ cells and higher diversity in long-lived than aged donors.

V was pared by 0 bases and J by 8 bases, with 13 bases between. The germline CDR1 and CDR2 sequences are GTSNPN and SVGIG (reference sequence). CDR3 length equals 14 residues. For this clonotype: Its antigen is currently unknown.

With a J-beta primer mix and a sample-barcoded 5' primer, a second PCR ran about 6 to 11 cycles. TCRdb processed the 5' RACE reads anew with MiXCR; each CDR3 protein has one entry. This table holds approximately 810,000 distinct CDR3 sequences, 25% to 30% found once. The sample consisted of blood. The rearrangement links TRBV30 to TRBJ1-4, with D maybe TRBD1 (6 bases). This clonotype was obtained from a woman of 80 years or more in good health. Here the CDR3 DNA reads TGTGCCTGGAGTGTGACCGGGACACTCGAAAAACTGTTTTTT. This codes for CAWSVTGTLEKLFF.